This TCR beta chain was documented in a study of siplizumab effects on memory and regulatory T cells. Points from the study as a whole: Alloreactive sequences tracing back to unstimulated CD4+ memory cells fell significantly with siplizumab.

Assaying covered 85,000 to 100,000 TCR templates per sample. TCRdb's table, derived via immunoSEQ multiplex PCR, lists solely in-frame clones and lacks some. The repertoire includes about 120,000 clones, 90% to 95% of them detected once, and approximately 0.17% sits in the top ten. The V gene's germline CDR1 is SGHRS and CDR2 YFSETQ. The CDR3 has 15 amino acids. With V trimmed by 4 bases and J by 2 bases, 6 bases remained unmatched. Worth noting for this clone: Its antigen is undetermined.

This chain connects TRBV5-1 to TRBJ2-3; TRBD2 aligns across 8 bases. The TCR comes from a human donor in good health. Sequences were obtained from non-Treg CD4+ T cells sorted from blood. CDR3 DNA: TGCGCCAGCAGCCTTAGCGGGGTCTTCACAGATACGCAGTATTTT. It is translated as CASSLSGVFTDTQYF.